This TCR beta chain was recorded in a study of blood T cell repertoires in COVID-19. Across the study: Samples came from the United States, Italy and Spain, spanning acute and convalescent COVID-19.

Trimming stripped 1 base from V and 2 bases from J, with 9 bases between. In germline, CDR1 is SEHNR, CDR2 FQNEAQ (reference sequence). The CDR3 has 15 residues. Clones were sequenced by immunoSEQ multiplex PCR, and TCRdb holds only the in-frame ones, with some missing. The table has about 380,000 clones, 88% seen once. The cohort comprised adults aged 18 to 89 years residing in some 24 US areas. Grouping used clinical history reported by participants in a survey and questionnaire. This sequence joins TRBV7-9 and TRBJ1-5, with D unclear. The sequence came from a woman between 18 and 29 years old who had recovered from COVID-19. The sample comprised PBMCs or T cells enriched from blood (not recorded which). CDR3 amino acids: CASSLERAGNQPQHF. The DNA for the CDR3 is TGTGCCAGCAGCTTAGAGAGGGCAGGCAATCAGCCCCAGCATTTT.